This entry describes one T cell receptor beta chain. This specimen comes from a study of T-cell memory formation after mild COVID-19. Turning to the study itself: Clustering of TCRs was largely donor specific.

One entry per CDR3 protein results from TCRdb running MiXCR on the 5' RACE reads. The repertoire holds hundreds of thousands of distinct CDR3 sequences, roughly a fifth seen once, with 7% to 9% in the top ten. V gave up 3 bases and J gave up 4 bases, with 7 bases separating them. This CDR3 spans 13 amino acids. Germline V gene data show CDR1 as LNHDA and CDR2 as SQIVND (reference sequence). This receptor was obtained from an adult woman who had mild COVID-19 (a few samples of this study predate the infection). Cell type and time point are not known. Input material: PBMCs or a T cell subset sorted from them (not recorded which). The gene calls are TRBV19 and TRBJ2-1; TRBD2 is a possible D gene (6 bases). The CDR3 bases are TGTGCCAGTAGTATTGGGGGGTACAATGAGCAGTTCTTC. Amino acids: CASSIGGYNEQFF.